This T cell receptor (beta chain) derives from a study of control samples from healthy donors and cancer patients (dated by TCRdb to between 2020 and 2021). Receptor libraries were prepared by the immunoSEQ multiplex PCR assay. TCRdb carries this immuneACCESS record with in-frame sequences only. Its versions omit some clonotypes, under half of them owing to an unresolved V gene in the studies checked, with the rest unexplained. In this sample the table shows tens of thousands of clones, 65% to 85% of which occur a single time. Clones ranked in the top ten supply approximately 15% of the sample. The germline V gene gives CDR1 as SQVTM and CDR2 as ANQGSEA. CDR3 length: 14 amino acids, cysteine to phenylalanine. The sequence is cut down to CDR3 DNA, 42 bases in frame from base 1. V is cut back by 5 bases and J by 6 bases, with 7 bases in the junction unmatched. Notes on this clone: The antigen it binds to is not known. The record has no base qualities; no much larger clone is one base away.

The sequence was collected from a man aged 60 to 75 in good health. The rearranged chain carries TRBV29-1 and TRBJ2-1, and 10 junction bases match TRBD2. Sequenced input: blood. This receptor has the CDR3 CSVQSLAGSNEQFF. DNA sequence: TGCAGCGTTCAATCACTAGCGGGAAGCAATGAGCAGTTCTTC.